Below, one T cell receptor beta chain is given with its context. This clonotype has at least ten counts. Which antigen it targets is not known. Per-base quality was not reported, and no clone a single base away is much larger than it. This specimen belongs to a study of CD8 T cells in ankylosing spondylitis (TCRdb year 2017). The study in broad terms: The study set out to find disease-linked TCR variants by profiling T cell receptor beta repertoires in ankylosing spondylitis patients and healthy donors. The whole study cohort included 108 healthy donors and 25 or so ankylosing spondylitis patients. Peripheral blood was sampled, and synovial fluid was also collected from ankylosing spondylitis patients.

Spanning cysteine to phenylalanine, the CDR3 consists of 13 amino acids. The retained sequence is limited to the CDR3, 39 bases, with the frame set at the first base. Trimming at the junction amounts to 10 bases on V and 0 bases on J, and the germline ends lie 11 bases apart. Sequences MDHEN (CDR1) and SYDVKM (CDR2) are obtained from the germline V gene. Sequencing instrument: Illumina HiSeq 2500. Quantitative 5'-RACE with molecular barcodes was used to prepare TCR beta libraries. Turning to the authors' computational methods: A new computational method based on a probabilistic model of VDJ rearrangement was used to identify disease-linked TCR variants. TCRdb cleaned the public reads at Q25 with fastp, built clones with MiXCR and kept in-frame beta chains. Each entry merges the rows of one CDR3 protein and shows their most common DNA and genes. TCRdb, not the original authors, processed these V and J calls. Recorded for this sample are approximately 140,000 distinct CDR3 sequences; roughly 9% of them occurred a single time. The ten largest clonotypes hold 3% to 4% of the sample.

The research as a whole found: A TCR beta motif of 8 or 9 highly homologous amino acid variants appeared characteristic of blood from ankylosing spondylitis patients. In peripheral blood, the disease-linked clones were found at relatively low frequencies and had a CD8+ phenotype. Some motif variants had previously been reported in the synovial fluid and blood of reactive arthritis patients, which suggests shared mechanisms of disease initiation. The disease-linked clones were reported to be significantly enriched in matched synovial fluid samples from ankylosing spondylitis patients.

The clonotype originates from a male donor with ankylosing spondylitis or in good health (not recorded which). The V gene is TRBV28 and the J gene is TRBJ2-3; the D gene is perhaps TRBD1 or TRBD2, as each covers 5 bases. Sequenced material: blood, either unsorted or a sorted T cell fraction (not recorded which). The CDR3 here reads CATGPPSTDTQYF. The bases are TGTGCCACGGGACCACCTAGCACAGATACGCAGTATTTT.